Below, one T cell receptor (beta chain) is given with its context. No antigen is known for it. Profiled with immunoSEQ multiplex PCR; TCRdb holds only in-frame clones, not every one. The sample shows under 150,000 clones, 90% to 95% of them seen only once. This entry is derived from a study of T cell responses to AZD1222 COVID-19 vaccine. Study-wide results and limits: The donors showed a predominance of white British ancestry and of females, with possible underestimation of clonal diversity. A rise in Spike-specific TCR breadth and depth followed two AZD1222 doses.

The CDR3 spans 14 residues. CDR1 is SGHTA, CDR2 FQGTGA, per germline. The ends were cut back, 2 bases at V and 8 bases at J, with 13 bases in the middle. The sample here was peripheral blood, taken on day 0 of AZD1222 vaccination. This TCR came from an adult in good health. This sequence joins TRBV7-3 and TRBJ1-3, with D possibly matching TRBD1 (6 bases). The CDR3 DNA sequence: TGTGCCAGCAGCTTAGGGGGCCGTCAGGACACCATATATTTT. Translated: CASSLGGRQDTIYF.